The source of this T cell receptor (beta chain) is a study of beta chain features in type 1 diabetes. Background on the study: Summed over all samples, the examined sorted cells came to more than 85 million. Study-wide findings and caveats: For Type 1 diabetes patients, all four CD4+ subsets carried TCRB CDR3s that were moderately but significantly shorter.

Expressed TCRB transcripts were sequenced after all isolated RNA was converted to cDNA. Assay: immunoSEQ multiplex PCR; the TCRdb copy retains only in-frame clones and omits some. The data contain about 700,000 clones, around 15% of them singletons. CDR3 length: 17 residues. Looked up from germline, CDR1 is KGHSH and CDR2 is LQKENI. The V and J ends lost 5 bases and 1 base, in that order; junction bases with no gene match: 7. Concerning this clone: Its antigen is currently unknown.

The chain combines TRBV18 with TRBJ1-6, with TRBD1 identical over 8 bases. This clonotype was sampled from a man between 18 and 35 years old with type 1 diabetes. Sequencing input: naive CD4+ T cells from blood. CDR3 DNA sequence: TGTGCCAGCTCATACTCAGGGGGCGGATCCTATAATTCACCCCTCCACTTT. As protein: CASSYSGGGSYNSPLHF.